This T cell receptor beta chain originates from a study of tumour-infiltrating T cells in Burkitt lymphoma. At the level of the study: Productive clonality predicted overall and progression-free survival.

Method: immunoSEQ multiplex PCR; TCRdb's copy keeps in-frame clones and lacks some. The data contain 7,500 to 8,500 clones, over 60% of them singletons. CDR1 is SGHKS, CDR2 YYEKEE, per germline (reference sequence). The CDR3 contains 14 residues. V was shortened by 2 bases and J by 6 bases, with 14 bases between the two germline ends. The clonotype comes from a human donor with diffuse large B-cell lymphoma. The specimen sequenced was tumor tissue. This chain uses TRBV5-5 with TRBJ1-1, with D possibly being TRBD1 (6 bases). The CDR3 region is CASSFGTSGSEAFF. In DNA, the CDR3 is TGTGCCAGCAGCTTCGGGACATCGGGATCTGAAGCTTTCTTT.